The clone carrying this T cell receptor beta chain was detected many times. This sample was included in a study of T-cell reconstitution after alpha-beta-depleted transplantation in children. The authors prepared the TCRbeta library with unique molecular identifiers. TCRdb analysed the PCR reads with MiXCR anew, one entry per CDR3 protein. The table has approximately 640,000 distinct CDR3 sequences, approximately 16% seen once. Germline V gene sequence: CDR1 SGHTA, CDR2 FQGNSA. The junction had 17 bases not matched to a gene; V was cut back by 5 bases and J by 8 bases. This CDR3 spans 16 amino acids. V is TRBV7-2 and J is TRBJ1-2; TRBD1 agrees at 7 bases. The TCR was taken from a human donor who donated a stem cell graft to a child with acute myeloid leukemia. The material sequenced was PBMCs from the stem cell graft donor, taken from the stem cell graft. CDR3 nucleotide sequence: TGTGCCAGCAGCGGGGGGGGTGCGACAGGGCTCAACGGCTACACCTTC. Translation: CASSGGGATGLNGYTF.